The 3 T cell receptor beta chains listed next were all sequenced from one sample in a study of siplizumab effects on memory and regulatory T cells. The mixed lymphocyte reaction cells underwent coculture at 37°C for approximately six days. Clones were sequenced by immunoSEQ multiplex PCR, and TCRdb holds only the in-frame ones, with some missing. The sample holds more than 13,000 clones, 40% to 55% seen once. Antigens for these TCRs are unknown. The sample comprised CFSE-low (dividing) CD4+ T cells sorted from an allogeneic mixed lymphocyte reaction. Receptor source: a human donor in good health; the cells came from an allogeneic mixed lymphocyte reaction. Some clones in this sample may be carry-over from other donors' samples.

The chain uses TRBV19 and TRBJ2-3; D not certain. Trimming pared 6 bases from V and 2 bases from J, leaving 12 bases between. CDR1 and CDR2 (germline): LNHDA, SQIVND (reference sequence). CDR3 length equals 14 residues. CDR3 bases: TGTGCCAGTAGCCCGGTGGCGTCCACAGATACGCAGTATTTT. This translates into CASSPVASTDTQYF.

The chain has TRBV19 and TRBJ2-1, with 13 bases fitting TRBD2. CDR3 size: 16 residues. J lost 8 bases, V lost 3 bases, and 7 bases had no gene match. In germline, CDR1 is LNHDA, CDR2 SQIVND (reference sequence). The DNA of the CDR3 is TGTGCCAGTAGTATCCGGACTAGCGGGAGTCTCTATGAGCAGTTCTTC. It translates to CASSIRTSGSLYEQFF.

The V and J genes are TRBV6-5 and TRBJ2-5; 10 positions match TRBD2. The DNA end is more similar to TRBJ2-7, so the J call may be wrong. This CDR3 is built from 14 residues. Germline V CDR1 and CDR2: MNHEY, SVGAGI. The CDR3 DNA is TGTGCCAGCAGGCGAAAGCGGGAGGGCTACGAGCAGTACTTC. Its translation: CASRRKREGYEQYF.